These T cell receptor beta chains were read from a single sample in a study of molecular identifiers for immune sequencing clone quantification. MiXCR was run by TCRdb on the PCR reads, yielding one entry per CDR3 protein. The sample lists under 600,000 distinct CDR3 sequences, less than 30% occurring once. Sequencing was carried out using naive CD8+ T cells from blood, with Jurkat cell RNA spiked in. Receptors originate from a human donor in good health. Some libraries in this study had Jurkat cell RNA spiked in. Each CDR3 is given without its conserved first and last residue.

v_call cdr3_aa
TRBV10-3 AISQGANTEAF
TRBV12-3/TRBV12-4 ASSAGGATDTQY
TRBV5-1 ASSLYRPNTEAF
TRBV6-5 ASSYSRTVGTDTQY
TRBV11-2 ASSHSVYQETQY
TRBV30 AWGPYEQY
TRBV19 ASPRRAGRRTDTQY
TRBV28 ASSFMGQGVAF
TRBV10-2 ASSESTGNQPQH
TRBV7-9 ASSSGGLVFHEQY
TRBV9 ASSVGSSGGFSEQF
TRBV12-3/TRBV12-4 ASSSTGTGDYYGYT
TRBV25-1 ASSVNSPMDTEAF
TRBV2 ASSESLSYQHQPQH
TRBV5-1 ASSLTGLGTEAF
TRBV20-1 SARSLGEGPYEQY
TRBV13 GSSGEARGPKNIQY
TRBV19 TSHTNTGELF
TRBV7-6 ASSSGGGEQN
TRBV7-6 ASSGGQGLDTQY
TRBV20-1 GGRGAGLQETQY
TRBV19 ASHLAVNTEAF
TRBV5-8 ASSWDFEDPGEIVRHSGANVLT
TRBV11-3 ASSSDRTEQY
TRBV24-1 ATNTGVGYNEQF
TRBV20-1 GATGRGLWQETQY
TRBV4-1 ASSQEDRNGNQPQH
TRBV7-9 ASSPKDRERATPY
TRBV3-1 ASSQTTGLETQY
TRBV7-9 ASGLVQQAADGYT
TRBV4-1 ASSQDGTGGAWDTEAF
TRBV13 ASSSSGTPGELF
TRBV7-8 ASSLTQSGTNEKLF
TRBV19 ASRKGTRDTGELF
TRBV3-1 ASSPGTDPYLSNQPQH
TRBV28 ASSEGIGGAGQPQH
TRBV27 ASSLIGTQETQY